One sample yielded the 19 T cell receptor beta chains listed below, sequenced in a study of T-cell reconstitution after alpha-beta-depleted transplantation in children. The TCRbeta library was prepared with unique molecular identifiers. In TCRdb, the PCR reads were re-called with MiXCR into one record per CDR3 protein. The sample lists over 200,000 distinct CDR3 sequences; about a tenth were seen once. Sequencing used PBMCs from the stem cell graft donor, obtained from the stem cell graft. These receptors were taken from a human donor who donated a stem cell graft to a child with acute lymphoblastic leukemia.

The CDR3 sequence is CASSLQGAWSQETQYF. CDR3 bases: TGCGCCAGCAGCCTACAGGGGGCCTGGAGCCAAGAGACCCAGTACTTC. The chain recombines TRBV5-1 with TRBJ2-5; 9 bases align to TRBD1. Germline V lookup: CDR1 SGHRS, CDR2 YFSETQ. Trimming at V came to 4 bases and at J to 1 base, leaving 8 bases not matched to a gene. This CDR3 has 16 amino acids. Full variable domain (missing parts from reference TRBV5-1 and TRBJ2-5): KAGVTQTPRYLIKTRGQQVTLSCSPISGHRSVSWYQQTPGQGLQFLFEYFSETQRNKGNFPGRFSGRQFSNSRSEMNVSTLELGDSALYLCASSLQGAWSQETQYFGPGTRLLVL.

This clonotype has only a few counts. The chain has TRBV12-3 or TRBV12-4 and TRBJ2-3; D remains ambiguous. This CDR3 has 17 amino acids. Trimming took off 4 bases at V and 3 bases at J, with 20 bases between the two ends. The CDR3 bases are TGTGCCAGCAGTTCGTTTTCGAGCCCCACCTTGACAGATACGCAGTATTTT. Its protein product is CASSSFSSPTLTDTQYF.

This clonotype has only a few counts. The gene calls are TRBV7-9 and TRBJ2-1; tentative D call: TRBD2 (6 bases). Germline lookup yields CDR1 SEHNR and CDR2 FQNEAQ (reference sequence). There are 15 residues in the CDR3. The V end was cut by 6 bases, the J end by 0 bases, with 12 bases between. The CDR3 nucleotides read TGTGCCAGCAGACCCCGGGACTCCTCCTACAATGAGCAGTTCTTC. This translates into CASRPRDSSYNEQFF.

This clonotype was seen many times. This rearrangement joins TRBV11-2 to TRBJ2-3, with D uncertain. Germline V gene lookup returns CDR1 SGHAT and CDR2 FQNNGV. The CDR3 sequence is 19 residues long. The V end lost 4 bases, the J end lost 4 bases, and 27 bases lay between the germline ends. The CDR3: CASSSRNNKLSPLADTQYF. The CDR3 DNA reads TGTGCCAGCAGCTCCAGGAACAATAAGCTTTCCCCCCTAGCAGATACGCAGTATTTT. The full variable domain, with the rest looked up from reference TRBV11-2 and TRBJ2-3, is EAGVAQSPRYKIIEKRQSVAFWCNPISGHATLYWYQQILGQGPKLLIQFQNNGVVDDSQLPKDRFSAERLKGVDSTLKIQPAKLEDSAVYLCASSSRNNKLSPLADTQYFGPGTRLTVL.

There are a few counts of this clonotype. V usage is TRBV6-2 or TRBV6-3 and J usage is TRBJ2-1; TRBD1 matches 7 bases. Germline V gene sequence: CDR1 MNHEY, CDR2 SVGEGT. The CDR3 is 18 amino acids. Trimming cost V 2 bases and J 6 bases; bases outside gene matches: 16. The CDR3 region is CASSYLPPGTAISNEQFF. CDR3 sequence (DNA): TGTGCCAGCAGTTACCTCCCACCCGGGACAGCCATCTCCAATGAGCAGTTCTTC.

This clonotype was seen a handful of times. The chain links TRBV11-1 to TRBJ2-1, with TRBD2 matching 9 bases. Trimming removed 4 bases from V and 5 bases from J; junction bases left unmatched: 15. This CDR3 spans 18 amino acids. Germline lookup yields CDR1 SGHAT and CDR2 FQDESV (reference sequence). The CDR3 nucleotides are TGTGCCAGCAGCTCACCCTCACTGACTAGCGGCGTTGACAATGAGCAGTTCTTC. Amino acid sequence: CASSSPSLTSGVDNEQFF.

The chain carries TRBV12-3 or TRBV12-4 and TRBJ1-1, with D perhaps TRBD1 (5 bases). Trimming cost V 6 bases and J 1 base, with 24 bases left between them. The CDR3 has 18 residues. The CDR3 DNA follows: TGTGCCAGCAGAATTGCTAAGCGGGGACTTATCAAGAACACTGAAGCTTTCTTT. It encodes CASRIAKRGLIKNTEAFF.

This rearrangement joins TRBV6-5 to TRBJ1-4; D unresolved. The V gene lost 0 bases and the J gene lost 8 bases, with 10 bases spanning the gap. The germline V gene has CDR1 MNHEY and CDR2 SVGAGI. This CDR3 has 14 amino acids. As DNA, the CDR3 is TGTGCCAGCAGTTACTCTCCAGCGGAGGAAAAACTGTTTTTT. Translation: CASSYSPAEEKLFF.

The rearrangement links TRBV18 to TRBJ2-5, with unresolved D. This CDR3 is built from 15 residues. Trimming cost V 1 base and J 1 base, with 10 bases left between them. CDR1 is KGHSH, CDR2 LQKENI, per germline. The CDR3 DNA follows: TGTGCCAGCTCACCACTCAGTAGATCCCAAGAGACCCAGTACTTC. Translation gives CASSPLSRSQETQYF.

This clonotype has only a few counts. The V gene is TRBV5-1, the J gene TRBJ1-1; 9 bases are shared with TRBD1. CDR3 length equals 13 residues. V shed 7 bases and J 4 bases; nucleotides not matched to a gene: 5. Germline CDR1 reads SGHRS; CDR2 reads YFSETQ. CDR3 sequence reads: CASGQGPGTEAFF. In DNA, the CDR3 is TGCGCCAGCGGACAGGGGCCAGGCACTGAAGCTTTCTTT.

This clonotype was counted at least ten times. The chain joins TRBV20-1 to TRBJ1-5; D gene ambiguous. The V gene lost 6 bases and the J gene lost 11 bases, with 11 bases spanning the gap. This CDR3 has 10 amino acids. Germline V gene sequence: CDR1 DFQATT, CDR2 SNEGSKA (reference sequence). This CDR3 is CSAGSEAQHF. The CDR3 nucleotides are TGCAGTGCGGGCTCTGAGGCCCAGCATTTT.

This clonotype was detected only a few times. The chain joins TRBV7-8 to TRBJ1-1; D perhaps matches TRBD1 (5 bases). Trimming left V 0 bases short and J 5 bases short, with 13 bases between. The CDR3 is 15 amino acids. In germline, CDR1 is SGHVS, CDR2 FQNEAQ. CDR3 sequence: CASSLARGVGTEAFF. The CDR3 bases are TGTGCCAGCAGCTTAGCGAGGGGAGTAGGGACTGAAGCTTTCTTT.

Ten or more counts support this clonotype. This rearrangement joins TRBV11-2 to TRBJ1-1; D call uncertain. Trimming cost V 1 base and J 10 bases, with 7 bases left between them. This CDR3 is 11 amino acids long. In germline, CDR1 is SGHAT, CDR2 FQNNGV. The CDR3 nucleotides read TGTGCCAGCAGCTTAGCCGGTCCAGCTTTCTTT. This sequence encodes CASSLAGPAFF.

The sample holds many counts of this clonotype. The V and J genes are TRBV4-1 and TRBJ2-3; D gene ambiguous. In germline, CDR1 is MGHRA, CDR2 YSYEKL. With 3 bases removed from V and 0 bases from J, the gap between germline ends came to 10 bases. The CDR3 runs 15 residues. The CDR3 loop is CASSHISPSTDTQYF. CDR3 bases: TGCGCCAGCAGCCATATATCCCCTAGCACAGATACGCAGTATTTT.

This clonotype appeared once. Since a much larger clone is just one base distant, this may be a read error. The V gene is TRBV2, the J gene TRBJ1-4; 7 bases align to TRBD1. The CDR3 runs to 16 residues. Per germline, CDR1 SNHLY and CDR2 FYNNEI. V lost 5 bases, J lost 4 bases, and 10 bases stayed unmatched. Here the CDR3 DNA reads TGTGCCAGCAGTTATCGGGACAGTGGGCTTAATGAAAAACTGTTTTTT. This gives the protein CASSYRDSGLNEKLFF. The full variable domain, rest sourced from reference TRBV2 and TRBJ1-4, is EPEVTQTPSHQVTQMGQEVILRCVPISNHLYFYWYRQILGQKVEFLVSFYNNEISEKSEIFDDQFSVERPDGSNFTLKIRSTKLEDSAMYFCASSYRDSGLNEKLFFGSGTQLSVL.

The V and J genes are TRBV27 and TRBJ1-2; 9 bases align to TRBD1. Germline values: CDR1 MNHEY, CDR2 SMNVEV (reference sequence). The CDR3 extends over 13 amino acids. The trim removed 5 bases at V and 9 bases at J, leaving 7 bases unmatched. Here the CDR3 DNA reads TGTGCCAGCAGTACCGGGACAGGGAATCGCTACACCTTC. Translating gives CASSTGTGNRYTF.

This chain joins TRBV14 and TRBJ2-5; 10 bases are shared with TRBD1. V gave up 1 base and J gave up 0 bases; unmatched junction bases: 5. CDR3 length equals 17 residues. Per germline, CDR1 SGHDN and CDR2 FVKESK. The CDR3 nucleotides are TGTGCCAGCAGCCAAGGGGCGGACAGGGGGTACCAAGAGACCCAGTACTTC. Encoded protein: CASSQGADRGYQETQYF.

At least ten counts were recorded for this clonotype. The gene calls are TRBV4-2 and TRBJ2-2, with TRBD2 matching over 7 bases. This CDR3 contains 16 residues. After removal of 4 bases from V and 1 base from J, the junction contained 6 bases not matched to a gene. CDR1 is LGHNA and CDR2 is YNFKEQ in the germline V gene. Written as DNA, the CDR3 is TGTGCCAGCAGCCCACCGGGACTACTGAACACCGGGGAGCTGTTTTTT. Encoded protein: CASSPPGLLNTGELFF.

This clonotype was seen many times. The chain joins TRBV5-1 to TRBJ2-1, with 9 bases matching TRBD2. After removal of 4 bases from V and 7 bases from J, the junction contained 12 bases not matched to a gene. The length of the CDR3 is 16 residues. CDR1 is SGHRS, CDR2 YFSETQ, per germline. Here the CDR3 reads CASSQAGGRNINEQFF. The CDR3 coding sequence is TGCGCCAGCAGCCAAGCGGGGGGCCGGAATATTAATGAGCAGTTCTTC.